A single T cell receptor (beta chain) is shown here with its context. The antigen is not known. In germline, CDR1 is LGHNA, CDR2 YSLEER. The CDR3 is made up of 14 amino acids. Losses at the gene ends were 1 base for V and 6 bases for J; bases not matched to a gene: 4. Here immunoSEQ multiplex PCR was the method, and the copy in TCRdb shows in-frame clones only, minus some. The table shows some 120,000 clones, with 86% occurring only once. The data derive from a study of PD-1 blockade in mismatch repair-deficient tumors. Study information: Patients had over ten mismatch repair-deficient cancer types and were previously treated and progressing. The study, taken as a whole, reports: Rapid post-treatment expansion, then contraction, generally preceding radiologic response, marked tumor-resident clones.

This rearrangement joins TRBV4-3 to TRBJ1-2; 8 nucleotides line up with TRBD1. This specimen consisted of peripheral blood, obtained 44 weeks after starting pembrolizumab. The sequence derives from an adult with mismatch repair-deficient cancer. The CDR3 DNA follows: TGCGCCAGCAGCCAAGGGAGGACAGGGAATGGCTACACCTTC. This sequence encodes CASSQGRTGNGYTF.